The 8 T cell receptor beta chains given below trace back to one sample, sequenced in a study of breast tumors, draining lymph nodes, adjacent tissues. Breast cancer patients provided tissue from their axillary draining lymph nodes. One entry per CDR3 protein, called by TCRdb with MiXCR from the multiplex PCR reads. The sample includes 150,000 to 200,000 distinct CDR3 sequences, 25% to 40% of them seen just once. The sequencing sample was made of axillary lymph node tissue. The receptors stem from a female donor with breast cancer. Some clones in this sample may be carry-over from other donors' samples.

The chain uses TRBV28 and TRBJ2-1; TRBD2 aligns across 11 bases. CDR3 length: 16 residues. Germline values: CDR1 MDHEN, CDR2 SYDVKM. The V gene end was trimmed by 3 bases and the J gene end by 10 bases; junction bases not matched to a gene: 11. The CDR3 bases are TGTGCCAGCAGTTTGGGGGTCTTGCTAGCGGGAGGAGAGCAGTTCTTC. This codes for CASSLGVLLAGGEQFF.

In this sample, this clonotype turned up a few times. The rearrangement links TRBV6-2 or TRBV6-3 to TRBJ2-1; 7 bases align to TRBD2. CDR1 is MNHEY and CDR2 is SVGEGT in the germline V gene. This CDR3 region has 12 residues. V shed 4 bases, J shed 10 bases, and the junction held 4 bases outside the gene matches. The CDR3: CASSFGLVEQFF. The CDR3, as DNA: TGTGCCAGCAGTTTTGGACTAGTCGAGCAGTTCTTC.

V is TRBV5-6 and J is TRBJ2-6; D might be TRBD1 or TRBD2, each matching 7 bases. Germline CDR1 reads SGHDT; CDR2 reads YYEEEE. The V end was cut by 8 bases, the J end by 2 bases, with 20 bases between. The CDR3 is 17 residues long. CDR3: CASKGARGGAGANVLTF. CDR3 nucleotide sequence: TGTGCCAGTAAGGGGGCGAGGGGGGGTGCTGGGGCCAACGTCCTGACTTTC.

Many counts were recorded for this clonotype. The chain is built from TRBV27 and TRBJ2-5; D not resolved. Deletions cut 8 bases from V and 1 base from J, with 14 bases between. CDR1 and CDR2 (germline): MNHEY, SMNVEV (reference sequence). The CDR3 is 14 residues long. The CDR3 DNA is TGTGCCAGCGGTCCCGATTACACCCAAGAGACCCAGTACTTC. Its protein is CASGPDYTQETQYF.

This chain uses TRBV9 with TRBJ2-3; 11 positions agree with TRBD2. With 4 bases clipped from V and 6 bases from J, the junction kept 4 bases outside the gene matches. The germline V gene encodes CDR1 SGDLS and CDR2 YYNGEE. This CDR3 comprises 14 residues. CDR3 region: CASSLSGGADTQYF. As DNA, the CDR3 is TGTGCCAGCAGCCTTAGCGGGGGGGCGGATACGCAGTATTTT.

The chain has TRBV25-1 and TRBJ2-3; D not certain. The CDR3 is 15 residues long. V was pared by 5 bases and J by 0 bases, with 12 bases between. Looked up from germline, CDR1 is MGHDK and CDR2 is SYGVNS. The CDR3 spells CASSQARRSTDTQYF. For the CDR3, the DNA is TGTGCCAGCAGTCAAGCGAGACGGAGCACAGATACGCAGTATTTT. Full variable domain (remainder filled in from reference TRBV25-1 and TRBJ2-3): EADIYQTPRYLVIGTGKKITLECSQTMGHDKMYWYQQDPGMELHLIHYSYGVNSTEKGDLSSESTVSRIRTEHFPLTLESARPSHTSQYLCASSQARRSTDTQYFGPGTRLTVL.

The table lists this clonotype with many counts. The gene calls are TRBV20-1 and TRBJ2-1; tentatively, D is TRBD1 (6 bases). There are 16 residues in the CDR3. Germline V lookup: CDR1 DFQATT, CDR2 SNEGSKA (reference sequence). The germline V and J ends were trimmed by 2 bases and 3 bases, with 17 bases remaining between them. Here the CDR3 DNA reads TGCAGTGCTAGATCCCCTCAGGGGCTCCTCTACAATGAGCAGTTCTTC. Its protein product is CSARSPQGLLYNEQFF.

This clonotype was recorded many times. As DNA, the CDR3 is TGTGCCAGTTCAGTGGGGGAGGGCATGTTCAATGAGCAGTTCTTC. As protein: CASSVGEGMFNEQFF. This rearrangement joins TRBV13 to TRBJ2-1, with 7 bases lining up with TRBD2. The CDR3 totals 15 residues. Losses at the gene ends were 9 bases for V and 6 bases for J; bases not matched to a gene: 14. Per germline, CDR1 PRHDT and CDR2 FYEKMQ (reference sequence). Full variable domain (missing parts from reference TRBV13 and TRBJ2-1): AAGVIQSPRHLIKEKRETATLKCYPIPRHDTVYWYQQGPGQDPQFLISFYEKMQSDKGSIPDRFSAQQFSDYHSELNMSSLELGDSALYFCASSVGEGMFNEQFFGPGTRLTVL.